The TCR beta chain described here comes from a study of shared clonotypes between healthy human individuals. About the research overall: A couple of women and a few men aged 18 to 49 made up the donors. Plates per donor: three CD4 naive, three CD4 memory, two CD8 naive, one CD8 memory.

DNA at 150 to 200 ng, 30,000 or so T cell genomes, went into sorted-subset replicate PCRs. Generated by immunoSEQ multiplex PCR, the TCRdb table keeps only in-frame clones and is missing some. The table includes some 1,400,000 clones, approximately 97% detected once. Sequenced input: naive CD4+ T cells sorted from blood. Subset specified: CD45RA+ positively selected. The sequence was collected from a man between 25 and 39 years old in good health.

The CDR3 protein is CASRDRPSGNTIYF. The CDR3 nucleotides read TGTGCCAGCAGAGACAGGCCCTCTGGAAACACCATATATTTT. The chain uses TRBV27 and TRBJ1-3, with D tentatively TRBD1 (6 bases). Trimming cost V 6 bases and J 0 bases, with 9 bases left between them. The length of the CDR3 is 14 residues. Germline CDR1 reads MNHEY; CDR2 reads SMNVEV (reference sequence).